One and the same sample provided the 13 T cell receptor beta chains below, sequenced in a study of T cell changes during pregnancy in multiple sclerosis. Clones were read by immunoSEQ multiplex PCR, and TCRdb kept only the in-frame ones, dropping some. The sample consists of tens of thousands of clones, about nine tenths of them appearing once. Sequences were derived from PBMCs, sampled in the first trimester of pregnancy. The receptor source for this set is a female donor in good health, serving as a control in a pregnancy study. Some clones in this sample may be carry-over from other donors' samples.

The chain carries TRBV2 and TRBJ2-2; 10 positions match TRBD1. With V trimmed by 7 bases and J by 5 bases, 7 bases remained unmatched. The germline V gene has CDR1 SNHLY and CDR2 FYNNEI. The CDR3 runs 15 residues. CDR3 bases: TGTGCCAGCACTATGGGACAGGGGAGAACCGGGGAGCTGTTTTTT. Its protein product is CASTMGQGRTGELFF.

The chain has TRBV29-1 and TRBJ2-5; possibly TRBD2 for D (7 bases). The V end lost 1 base, the J end lost 7 bases, and 16 bases lay between the germline ends. The CDR3 spans 14 residues. Germline V gene sequence: CDR1 SQVTM, CDR2 ANQGSEA. The chain's CDR3 is CSVEATTGRGTQYF. DNA for the CDR3: TGCAGCGTTGAAGCTACTACAGGGAGGGGGACCCAGTACTTC. Drawing the rest from reference TRBV29-1 and TRBJ2-5, the complete variable domain is SAVISQKPSRDICQRGTSLTIQCQVDSQVTMMFWYRQQPGQSLTLIATANQGSEATYESGFVIDKFPISRPNLTFSTLTVSNMSPEDSSIYLCSVEATTGRGTQYFGPGTRLLVL.

The chain combines TRBV29-1 with TRBJ1-2, with 7 bases lining up with TRBD1. Germline CDR1 is SQVTM and CDR2 is ANQGSEA. The V segment lost 0 bases and the J segment 8 bases; nucleotides outside the gene matches: 6. The CDR3 contains 13 residues. The CDR3 DNA reads TGCAGCGTTGAAGAGGGACAGAAAGGAGGCTACACCTTC. Its protein is CSVEEGQKGGYTF.

The CDR3 loop reads CASSESRTSGGLSTDTQYF. The CDR3 nucleotides read TGTGCCAGCAGTGAATCCAGGACTAGCGGGGGCCTAAGCACAGATACGCAGTATTTT. J is TRBJ2-3 and V is TRBV6-1; the match to TRBD2 covers 13 bases. Per germline, CDR1 MNHNS and CDR2 SASEGT. The CDR3 totals 19 residues. J was trimmed by 0 bases and V by 2 bases; bases with no gene match: 8.

V usage is TRBV7-7 and J usage is TRBJ2-3; the D gene is possibly TRBD2 (7 bases). The germline CDR1 and CDR2 sequences are SSHAT and FNYEAQ (reference sequence). The ends were cut back, 8 bases at V and 6 bases at J, with 18 bases in the middle. The CDR3 loop spans 14 amino acids. CDR3 coding DNA: TGTGCCAGCTCATACGGGGGGCTGGGGGATACGCAGTATTTT. It yields the protein CASSYGGLGDTQYF.

V and J are TRBV28 and TRBJ1-2; D unclear. Trimming removed 9 bases at V and 2 bases at J, with 19 bases between. Germline values: CDR1 MDHEN, CDR2 SYDVKM. The length of the CDR3 is 15 residues. The CDR3 DNA sequence: TGTGCCAGTTCCTCGCCGAGTCTTTTCAACTATGGCTACACCTTC. It is translated as CASSSPSLFNYGYTF.

The chain carries TRBV28 and TRBJ2-6; weak D call: TRBD1 (6 bases). From germline, CDR1 is MDHEN and CDR2 SYDVKM. This CDR3 is 17 amino acids long. The germline V and J ends were trimmed by 2 bases and 0 bases, with 11 bases remaining between them. The CDR3, as DNA: TGTGCCAGCAGTTTAATCTCAGGGGCCTCTGGGGCCAACGTCCTGACTTTC. Protein: CASSLISGASGANVLTF.

This sequence joins TRBV28 and TRBJ1-2; D not resolved. Trimming took off 4 bases at V and 8 bases at J, with 23 bases between the two ends. Germline values: CDR1 MDHEN, CDR2 SYDVKM. The CDR3 is 16 amino acids. The CDR3 loop reads CASSSHTTERLEGYTF. In DNA form, the CDR3 reads TGTGCCAGCAGTTCCCATACTACGGAGCGCTTAGAGGGCTACACCTTC.

The V call is TRBV5-1, the J call TRBJ2-1; TRBD2 matches 7 bases. V was clipped by 5 bases and J by 3 bases; unmatched bases: 5. The CDR3 has 14 amino acids. CDR1 is SGHRS, CDR2 YFSETQ, per germline. The CDR3: CASSTSEGYNEQFF. The CDR3 DNA sequence: TGCGCCAGCAGTACTAGCGAGGGCTACAATGAGCAGTTCTTC.

The V gene is TRBV9, the J gene TRBJ1-1; 9 nucleotides match TRBD1. The J segment lost 1 base and the V segment lost 4 bases, leaving 11 bases of the junction unmatched. In germline, CDR1 is SGDLS, CDR2 YYNGEE. CDR3 length equals 17 residues. DNA of the CDR3: TGTGCCAGCAGCCCCCACAGGGGGCTTACGGGGAACACTGAAGCTTTCTTT. It codes for CASSPHRGLTGNTEAFF. Full variable domain (remainder filled in from reference TRBV9 and TRBJ1-1): DSGVTQTPKHLITATGQRVTLRCSPRSGDLSVYWYQQSLDQGLQFLIQYYNGEERAKGNILERFSAQQFPDLHSELNLSSLELGDSALYFCASSPHRGLTGNTEAFFGQGTRLTVV.

The chain recombines TRBV28 with TRBJ1-2, with a weak D call TRBD1 (6 bases). The CDR3 extends over 15 amino acids. Germline CDR1 and CDR2: MDHEN and SYDVKM. V dropped 1 base and J dropped 6 bases, with 15 bases sitting between them. The CDR3: CASSLFRGGSDGYTF. The CDR3 DNA sequence: TGTGCCAGCAGTTTATTTCGGGGGGGCTCCGATGGCTACACCTTC.

This clone has a single count. The chain carries TRBV28 and TRBJ1-6; D is perhaps TRBD1 (5 bases). The CDR3 covers 18 residues. Trimming removed 8 bases at V and 2 bases at J, with 22 bases between. Germline loops: CDR1 MDHEN, CDR2 SYDVKM. The CDR3 here is CASPFSWRGGAYNSPLHF. The CDR3 bases are TGTGCCAGCCCCTTCTCCTGGAGGGGAGGCGCCTATAATTCACCCCTCCACTTT. Filled out from reference TRBV28 and TRBJ1-6, the complete variable domain reads DVKVTQSSRYLVKRTGEKVFLECVQDMDHENMFWYRQDPGLGLRLIYFSYDVKMKEKGDIPEGYSVSREKKERFSLILESASTNQTSMYLCASPFSWRGGAYNSPLHFGNGTRLTVT.

The CDR3 sequence: CASSSQGNQPQHF. The CDR3 DNA reads TGTGCCAGCAGTTCACAGGGGAACCAGCCCCAGCATTTT. The J gene is TRBJ1-5, the V gene TRBV7-2, with 7 bases lining up with TRBD1. The CDR3 consists of 13 residues. Trimming removed 6 bases from V and 7 bases from J; junction bases left unmatched: 6. CDR1 is SGHTA and CDR2 is FQGNSA in the germline V gene. Full variable domain (missing parts from reference TRBV7-2 and TRBJ1-5): GAGVSQSPSNKVTEKGKDVELRCDPISGHTALYWYRQSLGQGLEFLIYFQGNSAPDKSGLPSDRFSAERTGGSVSTLTIQRTQQEDSAVYLCASSSQGNQPQHFGDGTRLSIL.